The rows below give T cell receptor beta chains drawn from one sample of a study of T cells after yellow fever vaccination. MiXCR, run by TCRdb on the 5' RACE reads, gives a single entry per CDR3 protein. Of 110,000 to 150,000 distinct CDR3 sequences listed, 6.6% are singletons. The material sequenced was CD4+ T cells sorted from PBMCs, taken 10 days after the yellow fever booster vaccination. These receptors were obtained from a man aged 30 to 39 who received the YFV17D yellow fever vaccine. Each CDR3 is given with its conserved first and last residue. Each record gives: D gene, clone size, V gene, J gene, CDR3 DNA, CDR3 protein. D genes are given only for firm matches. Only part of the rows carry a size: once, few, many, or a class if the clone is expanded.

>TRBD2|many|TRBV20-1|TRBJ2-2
TGCAGTGCTTCGACTAGCGGGAGTATGGGCGGGGAGCTGTTTTTT
CSASTSGSMGGELFF
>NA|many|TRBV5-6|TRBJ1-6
TGTGCCAGCAGCCCAGGGGCAAATTCACCCCTCCACTTT
CASSPGANSPLHF
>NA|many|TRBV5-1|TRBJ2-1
TGCGCCAGCAGCTTGGTCCCCGGGGCCGGATATGAGCAGTTCTTC
CASSLVPGAGYEQFF
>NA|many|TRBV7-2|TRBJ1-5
TGTGCCAGCAGCTTATCCGACCCCTATAGCAATCAGCCCCAGCATTTT
CASSLSDPYSNQPQHF
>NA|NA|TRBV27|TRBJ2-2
TGTGCCAGCAGTTTATCTGGGGGAGCGATCACCGGGGAGCTGTTTTTT
CASSLSGGAITGELFF
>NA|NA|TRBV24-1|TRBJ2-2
TGTGGCACCTGTGATTTGACGCTCTCCCTCGTCCCAGGGGCCGTCACCGGGGAGCTGTTTTTT
CGTCDLTLSLVPGAVTGELFF
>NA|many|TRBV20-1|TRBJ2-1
TGCAGTGCTAGGGGGGGCGAAATTGAGCAGTTCTTC
CSARGGEIEQFF
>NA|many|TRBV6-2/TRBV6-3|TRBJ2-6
TGTGCCACCACCCTCTCTGGGGCCAACGTCCTGACTTTC
CATTLSGANVLTF
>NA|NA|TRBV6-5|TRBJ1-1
TGTGCCAGCAGTATGGGCGGGGTAGGTACCACTGAAGCTTTCTTT
CASSMGGVGTTEAFF
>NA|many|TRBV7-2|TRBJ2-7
TGTGCCAGCAGCTGGGGGAGAAACCTCTACGAGCAGTACTTC
CASSWGRNLYEQYF
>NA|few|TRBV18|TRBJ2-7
TGTGCCAGCTCACAGGGATCTCGCTCCTACGAGCAGTACTTC
CASSQGSRSYEQYF
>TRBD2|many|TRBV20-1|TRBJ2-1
TGCAGTGCTAGAGAAACTTCGGGACTAGCGGGTATCAATGAGCAGTTCTTC
CSARETSGLAGINEQFF
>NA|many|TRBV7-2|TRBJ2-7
TGTGCCAGCAGCACCACTAGGGGGTCTAGCGGCTACGAGCAGTACTTC
CASSTTRGSSGYEQYF
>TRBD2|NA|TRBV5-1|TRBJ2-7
TGCGCCAGCAGCTTCCTGGGCGGGAGGGCCGGGAACGAGCAGTACTTC
CASSFLGGRAGNEQYF
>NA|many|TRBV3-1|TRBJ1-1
TGTGCCAGCAGCCAAGATTTCCACACTGAAGCTTTCTTT
CASSQDFHTEAFF
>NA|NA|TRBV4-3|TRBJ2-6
TGCGCCAGCAGCCAAGATCTCGCCTCTGGGGCCAACGTCCTGACTTTC
CASSQDLASGANVLTF
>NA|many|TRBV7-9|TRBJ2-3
TGTGCCAGCAGCCGCGACAACACAGATACGCAGTATTTT
CASSRDNTDTQYF
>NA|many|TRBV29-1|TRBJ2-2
TGCAGCGTTGCCGGACAGAGGCCTGGGGAGCTGTTTTTT
CSVAGQRPGELFF
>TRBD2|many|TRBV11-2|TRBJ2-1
TGTGCCGTAACACCGAGCGGGAAGGTGGGACTAGCGGGATATGAGCAGTTCTTC
CAVTPSGKVGLAGYEQFF
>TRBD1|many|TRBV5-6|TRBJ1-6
TGTGCCAGCAGCGGGGGACAGGGGGCAGCTAATTCACCCCTCCACTTT
CASSGGQGAANSPLHF
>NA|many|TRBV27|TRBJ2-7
TGTGCCAGCAGCCGCTCCTTGCTCCCCTACGAGCAGTACTTC
CASSRSLLPYEQYF
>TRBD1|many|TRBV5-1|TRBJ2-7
TGCGCCAGCAGCCTCGACAGGGGGCGCTTCTACGAGCAGTACTTC
CASSLDRGRFYEQYF
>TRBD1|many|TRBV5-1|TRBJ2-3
TGCGCCAGCAACAGGGGCGGAGTCACAGATACGCAGTATTTT
CASNRGGVTDTQYF
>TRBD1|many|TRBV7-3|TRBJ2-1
TGTGCCAGCAGCTTATCAGGGGGTTCCTACAATGAGCAGTTCTTC
CASSLSGGSYNEQFF
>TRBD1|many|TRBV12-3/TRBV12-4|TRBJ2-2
TGTGCCAGCAGAACCGGGACAGGGCTTTCAGGGGAGCTGTTTTTT
CASRTGTGLSGELFF
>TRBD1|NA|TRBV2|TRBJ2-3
TGTGCCAGCAGTCAGGACAGGGGACGGGCAGATACGCAGTATTTT
CASSQDRGRADTQYF
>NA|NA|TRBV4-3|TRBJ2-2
TGCGCCAGCAGCCAAGATTTAGCAGTCCCCAGCCTGGGGACCGGGGAGCTGTTTTTT
CASSQDLAVPSLGTGELFF
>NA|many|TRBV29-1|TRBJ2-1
TGCAGCGTTGAAGCGCTGGCTAGACAAACTTACAATGAGCAGTTCTTC
CSVEALARQTYNEQFF
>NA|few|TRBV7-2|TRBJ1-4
TGTGCCAGCAGTTTCAGTTCAACTAATGAAAAACTGTTTTTT
CASSFSSTNEKLFF
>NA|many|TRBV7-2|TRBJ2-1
TGTGCCAGCAGTTTAGAGCGGGCATACAATGAGCAGTTCTTC
CASSLERAYNEQFF
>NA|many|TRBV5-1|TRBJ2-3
TGCGCCAGCAGCTTTAAGGGCAGTAGCACAGATACGCAGTATTTT
CASSFKGSSTDTQYF
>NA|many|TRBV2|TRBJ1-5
TGTGCCAGCAGTGAAACGGACGGTCGGAATCAGCCCCAGCATTTT
CASSETDGRNQPQHF
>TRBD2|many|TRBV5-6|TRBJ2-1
TGTGCCAGCAGCCCGCCGAGCGGGAGGATGGGCAATGAGCAGTTCTTC
CASSPPSGRMGNEQFF
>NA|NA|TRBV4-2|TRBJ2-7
TGTGCCAGCAGCCAAGATAGGGTAGCCGTGAGCTCCTACGAGCAGTACTTC
CASSQDRVAVSSYEQYF
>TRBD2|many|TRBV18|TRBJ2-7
TGTGCCAGCTCACCATCTAGCGGGGAGGTCCTCGGGGAGCAGTACTTC
CASSPSSGEVLGEQYF
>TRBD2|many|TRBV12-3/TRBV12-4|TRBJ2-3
TGTGCCAGCAGAACTAGCGGGAGCGTAGATACGCAGTATTTT
CASRTSGSVDTQYF
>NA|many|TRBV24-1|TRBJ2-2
TGTGCCACCAGTGCCCCTGCGGGACAGTCGAACACCGGGGAGCTGTTTTTT
CATSAPAGQSNTGELFF
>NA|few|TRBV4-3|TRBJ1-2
TGCGCCAGCAGCCAAGATCGGCAGGACAAGGGCACATTC
CASSQDRQDKGTF
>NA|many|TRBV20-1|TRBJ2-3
TGCAGTGCTAGAGTGAGGGCAGGGGATACGCAGTATTTT
CSARVRAGDTQYF
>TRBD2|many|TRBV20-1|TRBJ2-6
TGCAGTGCTAAGTACCCGGGACTAGCGTTCAGCTCTGGGGCCAACGTCCTGACTTTC
CSAKYPGLAFSSGANVLTF
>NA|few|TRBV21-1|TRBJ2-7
TGTGCCAGCAGCAAAGTTAACGACGAGGGGGAATCCTACGAGCAGTACTTC
CASSKVNDEGESYEQYF
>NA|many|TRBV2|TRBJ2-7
TGTGCCAGCACCCCCTACACTAGTACCGCCTACGAGCAGTACTTC
CASTPYTSTAYEQYF
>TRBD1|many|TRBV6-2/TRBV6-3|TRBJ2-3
TGTGCCAGCAGCGACGACAGGGTTCACACAGATACGCAGTATTTT
CASSDDRVHTDTQYF
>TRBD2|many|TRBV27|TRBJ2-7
TGTGCCAGCAGCCCCCCGGGACTAGCGGGGCGCTACGAGCAGTACTTC
CASSPPGLAGRYEQYF
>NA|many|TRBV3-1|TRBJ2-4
TGTGCCAGCAGCCAAGGGCTAGGAAGTGGAGGAAACATTCAGTACTTC
CASSQGLGSGGNIQYF
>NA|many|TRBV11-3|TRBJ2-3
TGTGCCAGCAGCATTAGCCGGGTGGGAGCAGCAGATACGCAGTATTTT
CASSISRVGAADTQYF
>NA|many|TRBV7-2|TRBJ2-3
TGTGCCAGCAGCATCGAGTTGGCTACGCAGTATTTT
CASSIELATQYF
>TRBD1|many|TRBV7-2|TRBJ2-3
TGTGCCAGCAGTTCGGGACAGGGGTGGACAGATACGCAGTATTTT
CASSSGQGWTDTQYF
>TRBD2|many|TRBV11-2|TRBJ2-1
TGTGCCAGCAGCTCGGGACTAGCGGGCGTCTACAATGAGCAGTTCTTC
CASSSGLAGVYNEQFF
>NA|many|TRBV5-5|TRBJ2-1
TGTGCCAGCAGCTTGGCTGGGGGCGGGAGCTCCTACAATGAGCAGTTCTTC
CASSLAGGGSSYNEQFF
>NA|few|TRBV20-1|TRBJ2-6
TGCAGTGCAGTGGACGGCTCTGGGGCCAACGTCCTGACTTTC
CSAVDGSGANVLTF
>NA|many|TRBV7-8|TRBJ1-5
TGTGCCAGCAGCTTAGTCCAGGGGAATCAGCCCCAGCATTTT
CASSLVQGNQPQHF
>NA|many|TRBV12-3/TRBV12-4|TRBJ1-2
TGTGCCAGCAAAGCCCAGGGGACGCCCAACTATGGCTACACCTTC
CASKAQGTPNYGYTF
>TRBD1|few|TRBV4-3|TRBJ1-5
TGCGCCAGCAGCCAAGGGCAGGGGGCTCAGCCCCAGCATTTT
CASSQGQGAQPQHF
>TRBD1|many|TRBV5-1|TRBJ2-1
TGCGCCAGCACGTCAGGCACAGGGGCGCGTGAGCAGTTCTTC
CASTSGTGAREQFF
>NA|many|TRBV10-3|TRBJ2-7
TGTGCCATCAGTGAGTCGATATCCATAGATCCCTCCGAGCAGTACTTC
CAISESISIDPSEQYF
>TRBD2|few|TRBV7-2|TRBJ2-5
TGTGCCAGCAGCACCCGGGGGGGTGGGGAGACCCAGTACTTC
CASSTRGGGETQYF
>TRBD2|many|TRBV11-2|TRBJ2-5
TGTGCCAGCAGCCCCACTCGGGGAGGGTTCGAGACCCAGTACTTC
CASSPTRGGFETQYF
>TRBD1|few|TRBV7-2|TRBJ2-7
TGTGCCAGCAGCTCGCCGGGACAGGGGGCCAACGAGCAGTACTTC
CASSSPGQGANEQYF
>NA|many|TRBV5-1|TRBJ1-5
TGCGCCAGCAGCTTGGGAGGGACTGGTAATCAGCCCCAGCATTTT
CASSLGGTGNQPQHF